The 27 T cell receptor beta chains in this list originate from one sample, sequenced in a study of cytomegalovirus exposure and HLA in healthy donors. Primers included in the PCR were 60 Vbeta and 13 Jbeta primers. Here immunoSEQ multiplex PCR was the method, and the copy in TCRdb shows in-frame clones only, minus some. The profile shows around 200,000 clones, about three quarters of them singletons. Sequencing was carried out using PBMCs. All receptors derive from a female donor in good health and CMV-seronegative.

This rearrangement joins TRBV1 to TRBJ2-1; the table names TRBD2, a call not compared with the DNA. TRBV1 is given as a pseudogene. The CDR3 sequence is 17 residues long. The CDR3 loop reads CTSSQAKGLAGPNEQFF. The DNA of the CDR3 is TGCACCAGCAGCCAAGCAAAAGGACTAGCGGGCCCCAATGAGCAGTTCTTC.

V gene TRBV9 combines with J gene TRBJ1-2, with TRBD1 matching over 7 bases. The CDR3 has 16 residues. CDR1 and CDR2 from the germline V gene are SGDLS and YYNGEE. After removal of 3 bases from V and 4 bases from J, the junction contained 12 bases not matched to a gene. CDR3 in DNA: TGTGCCAGCAGCGAGGGGACAGCCCTTCGTGGCTATGGCTACACCTTC. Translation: CASSEGTALRGYGYTF.

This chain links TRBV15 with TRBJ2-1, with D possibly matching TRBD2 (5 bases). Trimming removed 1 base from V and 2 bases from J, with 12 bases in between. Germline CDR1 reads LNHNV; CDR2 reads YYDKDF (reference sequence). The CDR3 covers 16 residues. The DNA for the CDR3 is TGTGCCACCAGCAGAGTTTTAGCTAGCACCTACAATGAGCAGTTCTTC. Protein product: CATSRVLASTYNEQFF. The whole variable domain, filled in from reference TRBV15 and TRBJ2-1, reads DAMVIQNPRYQVTQFGKPVTLSCSQTLNHNVMYWYQQKSSQAPKLLFHYYDKDFNNEADTPDNFQSRRPNTSFCFLDIRSPGLGDTAMYLCATSRVLASTYNEQFFGPGTRLTVL.

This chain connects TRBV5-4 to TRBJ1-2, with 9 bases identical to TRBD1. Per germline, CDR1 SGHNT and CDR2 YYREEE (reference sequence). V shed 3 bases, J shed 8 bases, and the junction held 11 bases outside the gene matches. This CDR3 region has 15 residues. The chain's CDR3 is CASSWRDRDWEGYTF. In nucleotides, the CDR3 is TGTGCCAGCAGCTGGAGGGACAGGGATTGGGAGGGCTACACCTTC.

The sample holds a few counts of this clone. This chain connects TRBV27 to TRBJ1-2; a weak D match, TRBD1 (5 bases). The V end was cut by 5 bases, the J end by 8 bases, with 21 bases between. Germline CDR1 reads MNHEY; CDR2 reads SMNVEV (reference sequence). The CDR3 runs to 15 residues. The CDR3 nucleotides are TGTGCCAGCAGTGCAAAGCCAGGGAGGCTGGGGGGCTACACCTTC. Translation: CASSAKPGRLGGYTF.

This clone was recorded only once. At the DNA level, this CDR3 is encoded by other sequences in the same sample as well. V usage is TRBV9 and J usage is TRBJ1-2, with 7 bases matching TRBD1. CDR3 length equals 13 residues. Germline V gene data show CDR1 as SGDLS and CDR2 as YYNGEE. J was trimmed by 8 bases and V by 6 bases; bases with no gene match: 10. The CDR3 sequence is CASTAQGTGGYTF. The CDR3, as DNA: TGTGCCAGCACCGCACAGGGGACGGGCGGCTACACCTTC.

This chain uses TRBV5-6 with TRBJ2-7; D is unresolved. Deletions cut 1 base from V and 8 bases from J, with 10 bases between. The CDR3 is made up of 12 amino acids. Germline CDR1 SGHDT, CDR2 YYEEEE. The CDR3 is CASSLPVDKQYF. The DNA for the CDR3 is TGTGCCAGCAGCTTGCCAGTCGACAAGCAGTACTTC.

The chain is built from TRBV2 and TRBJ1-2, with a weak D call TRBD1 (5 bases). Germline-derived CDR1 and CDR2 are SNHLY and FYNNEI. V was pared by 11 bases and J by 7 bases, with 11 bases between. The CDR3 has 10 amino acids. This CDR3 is CASGGRGYTF. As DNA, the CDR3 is TGTGCCTCGGGGGGACGTGGCTACACCTTC.

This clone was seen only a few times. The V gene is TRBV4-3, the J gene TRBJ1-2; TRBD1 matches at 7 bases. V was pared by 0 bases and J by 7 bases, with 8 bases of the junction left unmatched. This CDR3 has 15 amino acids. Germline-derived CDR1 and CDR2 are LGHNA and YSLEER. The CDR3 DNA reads TGCGCCAGCAGCCAAGAAGGAGGAGGGGGCAGTGGCTACACCTTC. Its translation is CASSQEGGGGSGYTF.

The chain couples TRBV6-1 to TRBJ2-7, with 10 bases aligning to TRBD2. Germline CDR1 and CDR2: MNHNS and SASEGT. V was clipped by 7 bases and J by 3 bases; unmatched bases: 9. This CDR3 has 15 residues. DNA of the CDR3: TGTGCCAGCACCTCGCTAGCGGGAGTGGTCTACGAGCAGTACTTC. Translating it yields CASTSLAGVVYEQYF.

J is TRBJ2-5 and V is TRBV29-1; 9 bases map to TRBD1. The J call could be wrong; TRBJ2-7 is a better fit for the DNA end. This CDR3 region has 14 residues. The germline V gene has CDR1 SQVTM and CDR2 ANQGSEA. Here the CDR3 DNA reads TGCAGCGTTGAAGGACAGGGGGGGATCTACGAGCAGTACTTC. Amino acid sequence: CSVEGQGGIYEQYF.

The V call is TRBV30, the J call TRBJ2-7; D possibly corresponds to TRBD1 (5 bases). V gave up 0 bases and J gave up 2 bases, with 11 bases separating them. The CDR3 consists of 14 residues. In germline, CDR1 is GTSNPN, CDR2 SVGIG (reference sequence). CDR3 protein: CAWSVQRQTYEQYF. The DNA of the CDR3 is TGTGCCTGGAGTGTACAAAGACAGACCTACGAGCAGTACTTC.

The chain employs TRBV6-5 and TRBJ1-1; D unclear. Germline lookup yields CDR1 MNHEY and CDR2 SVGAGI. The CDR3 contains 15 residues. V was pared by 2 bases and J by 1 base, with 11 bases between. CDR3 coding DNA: TGTGCCAGCAGTTACCGACCCCGCGGGAACACTGAAGCTTTCTTT. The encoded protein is CASSYRPRGNTEAFF.

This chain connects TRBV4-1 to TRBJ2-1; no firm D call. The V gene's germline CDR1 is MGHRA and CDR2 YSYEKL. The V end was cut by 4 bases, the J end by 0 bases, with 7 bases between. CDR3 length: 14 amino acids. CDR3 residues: CASSPLDSYNEQFF. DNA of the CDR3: TGCGCCAGCAGCCCCCTAGACTCCTACAATGAGCAGTTCTTC.

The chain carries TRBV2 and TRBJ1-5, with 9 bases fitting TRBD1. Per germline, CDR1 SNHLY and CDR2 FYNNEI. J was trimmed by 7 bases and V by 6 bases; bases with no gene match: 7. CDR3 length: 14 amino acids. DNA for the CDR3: TGTGCCAGCAGACCGGGACAGGGATCCCAGCCCCAGCATTTT. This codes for CASRPGQGSQPQHF.

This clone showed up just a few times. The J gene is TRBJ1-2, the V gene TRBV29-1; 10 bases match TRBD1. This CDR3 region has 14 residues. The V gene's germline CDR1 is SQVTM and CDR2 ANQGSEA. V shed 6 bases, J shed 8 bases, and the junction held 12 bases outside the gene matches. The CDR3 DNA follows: TGCAGCGTCACGTTTGGAGACAGGGGGCTAGGCTACACCTTC. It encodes CSVTFGDRGLGYTF.

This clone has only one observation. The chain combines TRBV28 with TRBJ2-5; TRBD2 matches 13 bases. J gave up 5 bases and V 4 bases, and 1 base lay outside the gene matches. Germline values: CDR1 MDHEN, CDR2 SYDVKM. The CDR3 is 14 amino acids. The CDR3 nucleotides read TGTGCCAGCAGTTGGGGACTAGCGGGGGAGACCCAGTACTTC. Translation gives CASSWGLAGETQYF.

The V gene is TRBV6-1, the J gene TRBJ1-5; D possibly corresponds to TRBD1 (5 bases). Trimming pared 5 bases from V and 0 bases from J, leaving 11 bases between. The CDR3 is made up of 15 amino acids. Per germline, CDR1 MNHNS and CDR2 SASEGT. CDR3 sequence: CASSIRDFSNQPQHF. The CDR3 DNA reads TGTGCCAGCAGTATCAGGGACTTTAGCAATCAGCCCCAGCATTTT.

This CDR3 reads CAGTGGLSSYEQYF. The CDR3 DNA reads as TGTGCCGGAACAGGGGGCCTTAGCTCCTACGAGCAGTACTTC. The chain recombines TRBV27 with TRBJ2-7, with 9 bases matching TRBD1. Germline V gene sequence: CDR1 MNHEY, CDR2 SMNVEV (reference sequence). The CDR3 length is 14 residues. Trimming took 11 bases from V and 0 from J; bases not matched to a gene: 8.

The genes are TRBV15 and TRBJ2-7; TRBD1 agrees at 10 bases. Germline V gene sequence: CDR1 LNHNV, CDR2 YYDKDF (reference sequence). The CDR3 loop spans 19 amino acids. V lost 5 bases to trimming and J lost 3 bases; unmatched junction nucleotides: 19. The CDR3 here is CATSGGDRGQHIPNYEQYF. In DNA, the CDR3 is TGTGCCACCAGCGGAGGGGACAGGGGCCAGCACATACCCAACTACGAGCAGTACTTC.

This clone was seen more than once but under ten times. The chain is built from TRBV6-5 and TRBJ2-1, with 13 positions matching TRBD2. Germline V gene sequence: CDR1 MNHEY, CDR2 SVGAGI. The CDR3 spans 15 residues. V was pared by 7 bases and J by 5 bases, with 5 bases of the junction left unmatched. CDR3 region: CASNQLAGGHNEQFF. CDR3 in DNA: TGTGCCAGCAACCAACTAGCGGGGGGGCACAATGAGCAGTTCTTC.

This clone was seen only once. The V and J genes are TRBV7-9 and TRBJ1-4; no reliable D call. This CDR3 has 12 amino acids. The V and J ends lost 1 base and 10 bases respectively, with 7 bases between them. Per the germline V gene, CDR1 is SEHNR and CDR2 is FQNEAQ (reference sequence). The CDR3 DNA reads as TGTGCCAGCAGCTTAGAATCAGGAAAACTGTTTTTT. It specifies CASSLESGKLFF.

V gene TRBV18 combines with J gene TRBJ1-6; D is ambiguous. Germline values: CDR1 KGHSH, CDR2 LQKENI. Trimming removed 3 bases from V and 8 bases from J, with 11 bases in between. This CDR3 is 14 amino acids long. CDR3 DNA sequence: TGTGCCAGCTCACCTACGGCAACAGATTCACCCCTCCACTTT. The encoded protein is CASSPTATDSPLHF.

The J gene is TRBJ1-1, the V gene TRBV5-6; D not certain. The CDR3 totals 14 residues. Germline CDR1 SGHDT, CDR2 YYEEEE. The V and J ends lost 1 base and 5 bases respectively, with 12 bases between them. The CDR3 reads CASSLPGWETEAFF. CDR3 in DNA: TGTGCCAGCAGCTTGCCAGGATGGGAGACTGAAGCTTTCTTT.

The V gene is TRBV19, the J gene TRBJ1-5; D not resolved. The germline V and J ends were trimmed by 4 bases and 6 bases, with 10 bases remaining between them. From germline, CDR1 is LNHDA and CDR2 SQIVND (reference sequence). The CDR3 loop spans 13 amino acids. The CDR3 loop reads CASSTGRGQPQHF. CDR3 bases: TGTGCCAGTAGTACTGGAAGAGGTCAGCCCCAGCATTTT.

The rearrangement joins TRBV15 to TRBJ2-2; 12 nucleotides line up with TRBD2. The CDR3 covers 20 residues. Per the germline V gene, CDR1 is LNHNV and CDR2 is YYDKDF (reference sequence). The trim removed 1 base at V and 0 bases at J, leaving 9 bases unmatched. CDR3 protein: CATSRVPSGGGISNTGELFF. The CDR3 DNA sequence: TGTGCCACCAGCAGAGTCCCTAGCGGGGGGGGAATTTCGAACACCGGGGAGCTGTTTTTT. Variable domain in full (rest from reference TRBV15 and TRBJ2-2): DAMVIQNPRYQVTQFGKPVTLSCSQTLNHNVMYWYQQKSSQAPKLLFHYYDKDFNNEADTPDNFQSRRPNTSFCFLDIRSPGLGDTAMYLCATSRVPSGGGISNTGELFFGEGSRLTVL.

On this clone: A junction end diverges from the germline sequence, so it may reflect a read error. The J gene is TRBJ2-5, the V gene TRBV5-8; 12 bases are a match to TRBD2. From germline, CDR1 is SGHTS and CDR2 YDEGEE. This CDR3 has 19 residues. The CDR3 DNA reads TGTGCCGGCAGCGGACTCCGTAGGTTACTAGCGGGGGGCCCCGAGACCCAGTACTTC. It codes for CAGSGLRRLLAGGPETQYF.